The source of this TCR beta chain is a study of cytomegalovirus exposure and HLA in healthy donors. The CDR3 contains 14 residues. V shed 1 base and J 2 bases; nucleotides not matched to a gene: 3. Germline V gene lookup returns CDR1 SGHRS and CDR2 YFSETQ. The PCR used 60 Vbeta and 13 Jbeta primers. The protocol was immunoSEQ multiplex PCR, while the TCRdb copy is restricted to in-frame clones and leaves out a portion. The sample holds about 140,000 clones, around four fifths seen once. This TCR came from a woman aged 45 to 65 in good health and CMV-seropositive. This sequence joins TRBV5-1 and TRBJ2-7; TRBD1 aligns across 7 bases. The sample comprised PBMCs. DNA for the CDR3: TGCGCCAGCAGCTTGAACAGGGGTCCCTACGAGCAGTACTTC. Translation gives CASSLNRGPYEQYF.